This T cell receptor beta chain was captured by sequencing in a study of immune cell composition in non-small cell lung cancer. Study background: Lung adenocarcinoma or squamous carcinoma made up most tumours. Study-wide results and caveats: Lung squamous cell carcinoma tumours had significantly higher top 10 clone scores and productive clonality than lung adenocarcinoma. Squamous carcinomas (about 75%) more often had tumour-associated clones >0.5% than adenocarcinomas (roughly 33%).

In the case of this clone: What it recognizes is unknown.

Clones were read by immunoSEQ multiplex PCR, and TCRdb kept only the in-frame ones, dropping some. Among 14,000 to 15,000 clones listed, about 69% were seen once. V was cut by 0 bases and J by 5 bases, with 10 bases left in between. Germline CDR1 LNHDA, CDR2 SQIVND (reference sequence). This CDR3 region has 14 residues. This receptor was obtained from a human donor with non-small cell lung cancer. The sequenced sample consisted of lung tumor tissue. The chain has TRBV19 and TRBJ2-5; D remains unclear. The CDR3 loop reads CASSIDFRVETQYF. The DNA for the CDR3 is TGTGCCAGTAGTATAGATTTCCGGGTGGAGACCCAGTACTTC.